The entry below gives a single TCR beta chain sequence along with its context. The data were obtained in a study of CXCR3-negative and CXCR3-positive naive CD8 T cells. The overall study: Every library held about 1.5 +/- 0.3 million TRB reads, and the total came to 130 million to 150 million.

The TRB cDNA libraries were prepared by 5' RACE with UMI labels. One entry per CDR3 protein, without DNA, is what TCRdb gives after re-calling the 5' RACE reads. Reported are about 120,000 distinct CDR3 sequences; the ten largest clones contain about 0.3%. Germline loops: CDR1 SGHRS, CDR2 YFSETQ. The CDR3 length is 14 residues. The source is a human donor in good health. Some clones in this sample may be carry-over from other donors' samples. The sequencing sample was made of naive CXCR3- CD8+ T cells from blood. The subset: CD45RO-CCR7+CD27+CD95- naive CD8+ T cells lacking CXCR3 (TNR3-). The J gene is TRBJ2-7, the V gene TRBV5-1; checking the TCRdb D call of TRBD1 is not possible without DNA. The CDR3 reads CASSLEGQTYEQYF.